This TCR beta chain appears in the sequencing data of a study of blood T cell repertoires in COVID-19. Study in general: Two negative PCRs, clearance, or symptom resolution were required of recovered Cohort 3 donors. Collection of acute and convalescent COVID-19 samples took place in the United States, Italy and Spain.

The germline V and J ends were trimmed by 3 bases and 5 bases, with 11 bases remaining between them. This CDR3 region has 14 residues. Looked up from germline, CDR1 is WNHNN and CDR2 is SYGVQD (reference sequence). Original data processing: Estimation of nucleated cell counts was performed using reference gene primer amplification. Here immunoSEQ multiplex PCR was the method, and the copy in TCRdb shows in-frame clones only, minus some. The D gene and trimming were derived from the DNA, and the V and J assignments and clone size from that table. The sample lists about 360,000 clones, over 75% occurring once.

This chain joins TRBV10-1 and TRBJ1-3; possibly TRBD1 for D (6 bases). The receptor was derived from a man aged 40-55 years in a cohort exposed to, infected with or recovered from COVID-19 (not recorded which). Input material: PBMCs or T cells enriched from blood (not recorded which). The DNA of the CDR3 is TGCGCCAGCAGTGACCAGGGGCGAAGAAACACCATATATTTT. Translating gives CASSDQGRRNTIYF.